The present entry profiles one T cell receptor beta chain with its context. The antigen is unknown. The sample belongs to a study of shared clonotypes between healthy human individuals. Whole-study context: Serving as donors were a couple of women and three men, whose ages spanned 18 to 49. General observations from the study: Several donors showed sharing of about 5.5% of naive CD4 clonotypes.

TCRdb keeps only in-frame clones here, not all; method: immunoSEQ multiplex PCR. The sample yields 2 million to 2.5 million clones, more than 80% seen once. Partitioning of CD4+ cells yielded a CD45RA+ naive subset and a CD45RA-negative memory subset. From germline, CDR1 is SGDLS and CDR2 YYNGEE. Trimming at V came to 2 bases and at J to 9 bases, leaving 8 bases not matched to a gene. The CDR3 length is 14 residues. The clonotype was recovered from a man in his late teens or twenties in good health. Some clones in this sample may be carry-over from other donors' samples. Sequencing input: naive CD4+ T cells from PBMCs. Subset noted: CD45RA+ positively selected. The chain employs TRBV9 and TRBJ2-1; 7 bases map to TRBD1. CDR3 loop: CASSVKTGSLEQFF. CDR3 nucleotides: TGTGCCAGCAGCGTGAAGACAGGGTCCCTTGAGCAGTTCTTC.